The 25 T cell receptor beta chains presented below share a single source sample, sequenced in a study of blood T cell repertoires in COVID-19 (dated by TCRdb to 2018 to 2020). Receptor libraries were prepared by the immunoSEQ multiplex PCR assay. Drawn from immuneACCESS, this table holds only the in-frame rearrangements with V and J called that TCRdb kept. Clones are partly lost; checked studies trace under half to an unresolved V gene and leave the rest unexplained. The sample profile shows 250,000 to 350,000 clones; nearly 90% of them were found once. The ten largest clones take up 5.5% to 7% of the sample. Sequencing was carried out using PBMCs or T cells enriched from blood (not recorded which). The source of these receptors is a woman aged 30 to 39 who had recovered from COVID-19.

This clone has only one observation. As the CDR3 is not closed by the conserved phenylalanine or tryptophan, this likely results from a read error. No DNA is shown, since the ends of the CDR3 on it are uncertain; the CDR3 is the one TCRdb lists. This sequence joins TRBV21-1 and TRBJ1-1. TRBV21-1 counts as a pseudogene. Termini included, the CDR3 measures 10 amino acids. CDR3 protein: CASSMWSLND.

A word on this clone: Other DNA sequences in this sample translate to the same CDR3. Written as DNA, the CDR3 is TGTGCCAGTAGTATCGGACAGGGCGGCACTGAAGCTTTCTTT. Translated: CASSIGQGGTEAFF. This chain joins TRBV19 and TRBJ1-1, with TRBD1 matching 8 bases. Trimming took 3 bases from V and 4 from J; bases not matched to a gene: 4. Germline CDR1 LNHDA, CDR2 SQIVND (reference sequence). The CDR3 consists of 14 residues.

Notes on this clone: The sample contains more than one DNA sequence encoding this CDR3. The genes are TRBV7-9 and TRBJ1-1; TRBD1 matches at 7 bases. CDR3 size: 13 residues. CDR1 is SEHNR and CDR2 is FQNEAQ in the germline V gene (reference sequence). The junction had 1 base not matched to a gene; V was cut back by 0 bases and J by 6 bases. In DNA form, the CDR3 reads TGTGCCAGCAGCTTAGCAGGGGGCCCTGAAGCTTTCTTT. Translation gives CASSLAGGPEAFF. The full variable domain, rest sourced from reference TRBV7-9 and TRBJ1-1, is DTGVSQNPRHKITKRGQNVTFRCDPISEHNRLYWYRQTLGQGPEFLTYFQNEAQLEKSRLLSDRFSAERPKGSFSTLEIQRTEQGDSAMYLCASSLAGGPEAFFGQGTRLTVV.

This sequence joins TRBV19 and TRBJ1-2; weak D call: TRBD1 (5 bases). CDR1 and CDR2 (germline): LNHDA, SQIVND (reference sequence). V lost 7 bases and J lost 7, with 19 bases in between. CDR3 length equals 14 residues. CDR3 in DNA: TGTGCCAGTAATACAGGAAGGGAGGTAGCTGGCTACACCTTC. It encodes CASNTGREVAGYTF.

In regard to this clone: Other nucleotide sequences in the sample specify the same CDR3. CDR3: CASSLGQGNNSPLHF. Written as DNA, the CDR3 is TGTGCCAGCAGCTTGGGACAGGGAAATAATTCACCCCTCCACTTT. This chain joins TRBV5-6 and TRBJ1-6, with 7 bases identical to TRBD1. J lost 5 bases, V lost 0 bases, and 2 bases had no gene match. The length of the CDR3 is 15 residues. CDR1 and CDR2 (germline): SGHDT, YYEEEE.

With respect to this clone: Other DNA sequences in the sample encode the same CDR3. The chain has TRBV9 and TRBJ1-1; no reliable D call. V gave up 2 bases and J gave up 2 bases, with 7 bases separating them. The CDR3 totals 13 residues. The germline V gene has CDR1 SGDLS and CDR2 YYNGEE. The CDR3 sequence: CASSVSVNTEAFF. The CDR3 bases are TGTGCCAGCAGCGTCTCGGTCAACACTGAAGCTTTCTTT. The whole variable domain, remainder taken from reference TRBV9 and TRBJ1-1, is DSGVTQTPKHLITATGQRVTLRCSPRSGDLSVYWYQQSLDQGLQFLIQYYNGEERAKGNILERFSAQQFPDLHSELNLSSLELGDSALYFCASSVSVNTEAFFGQGTRLTVV.

This chain connects TRBV7-6 to TRBJ2-5; 14 bases line up with TRBD2. J was trimmed by 2 bases and V by 6 bases; bases with no gene match: 8. This CDR3 has 17 amino acids. Germline V CDR1 and CDR2: SGHVS, FNYEAQ. The CDR3 spells CASSWGGLAGGQETQYF. In nucleotides, the CDR3 is TGTGCCAGCAGTTGGGGAGGACTAGCGGGGGGTCAAGAGACCCAGTACTTC.

The DNA for the CDR3 is TGTGCCAGCAGTGAAGACAGGGGGGACTATGGCTACACCTTC. Translating it yields CASSEDRGDYGYTF. This chain uses TRBV2 with TRBJ1-2; TRBD1 aligns across 8 bases. Germline trimming cut 1 base from V and 3 bases from J; bases unmatched to any gene: 1. CDR1 and CDR2 (germline): SNHLY, FYNNEI. The CDR3 extends over 14 amino acids. Variable domain in full (rest from reference TRBV2 and TRBJ1-2): EPEVTQTPSHQVTQMGQEVILRCVPISNHLYFYWYRQILGQKVEFLVSFYNNEISEKSEIFDDQFSVERPDGSNFTLKIRSTKLEDSAMYFCASSEDRGDYGYTFGSGTRLTVV.

J is TRBJ1-1 and V is TRBV6-5; D possibly corresponds to TRBD1 (6 bases). From germline, CDR1 is MNHEY and CDR2 SVGAGI. The CDR3 contains 11 residues. Trimming removed 5 bases from V and 8 bases from J, with 9 bases in between. Written as DNA, the CDR3 is TGTGCCAGCAGTAACGGACAGGAAGCTTTCTTT. This codes for CASSNGQEAFF.

The CDR3 DNA is TGCGCCAGCAGCCAAGAGCCGCGAAGCGCCGGGGAGCTGTTTTTT. This translates into CASSQEPRSAGELFF. The genes are TRBV4-3 and TRBJ2-2; D uncertain. Germline CDR1 LGHNA, CDR2 YSLEER. CDR3 length: 15 residues. The germline V and J ends were trimmed by 0 bases and 6 bases, with 11 bases remaining between them.

The V call is TRBV16, the J call TRBJ1-2; a weak D match, TRBD1 (6 bases). Trimming stripped 2 bases from V and 6 bases from J, with 7 bases between. Germline CDR1 reads KGHSY; CDR2 reads FQNENV. The CDR3 runs 12 residues. The CDR3 loop is CASSQGQNGYTF. The CDR3 DNA is TGTGCCAGCAGCCAAGGACAGAATGGCTACACCTTC. Full variable domain (remainder filled in from reference TRBV16 and TRBJ1-2): GEEVAQTPKHLVRGEGQKAKLYCAPIKGHSYVFWYQQVLKNEFKFLISFQNENVFDETGMPKERFSAKCLPNSPCSLEIQATKLEDSAVYFCASSQGQNGYTFGSGTRLTVV.

The chain joins TRBV30 to TRBJ2-7; TRBD1 matches 7 bases. The length of the CDR3 is 13 residues. Trimming took 6 bases from V and 4 from J; bases not matched to a gene: 9. From germline, CDR1 is GTSNPN and CDR2 SVGIG (reference sequence). DNA for the CDR3: TGTGCCTGCCGACCGGGACAGTCTTACGAGCAGTACTTC. It encodes CACRPGQSYEQYF.

V and J are TRBV6-5 and TRBJ1-3; D is undetermined. Trimming took 5 bases from V and 1 from J, leaving 9 bases between them. The CDR3 spans 14 residues. CDR1 is MNHEY and CDR2 is SVGAGI in the germline V gene. The DNA for the CDR3 is TGTGCCAGCAGTAATCCCCCTTCTGGAAACACCATATATTTT. As protein: CASSNPPSGNTIYF.

The J gene is TRBJ1-2, the V gene TRBV6-2 or TRBV6-3; 9 positions agree with TRBD1. The germline gives CDR1 MNHEY, CDR2 SVGEGT. This CDR3 comprises 14 residues. V dropped 5 bases and J dropped 6; count of bases not matched to a gene: 7. The DNA of the CDR3 is TGTGCCAGCAGTACGGGACAGGGATTTCATGGCTACACCTTC. Encoded protein: CASSTGQGFHGYTF.

The chain couples TRBV6-6 to TRBJ1-5, with D perhaps matching TRBD1 (5 bases). V was shortened by 6 bases and J by 0 bases, with 27 bases between the two germline ends. Germline CDR1 MNHNY, CDR2 SVGAGI (reference sequence). The CDR3 consists of 20 residues. CDR3 DNA sequence: TGTGCCAGCAGCCTGGGTTGGGCCAGGGCCCAACCGTATAGCAATCAGCCCCAGCATTTT. Translating it yields CASSLGWARAQPYSNQPQHF.

Of note for this clone: Other nucleotide sequences in the sample specify the same CDR3. The rearrangement uses TRBV10-3 and TRBJ2-5; D is possibly TRBD1 (6 bases). The CDR3 length is 12 residues. CDR1 and CDR2 from the germline V gene are ENHRY and SYGVKD. V dropped 3 bases and J dropped 4 bases, with 6 bases sitting between them. CDR3: CAISEGGETQYF. DNA for the CDR3: TGTGCCATCAGTGAAGGGGGAGAGACCCAGTACTTC.

V usage is TRBV5-1 and J usage is TRBJ1-1, with 7 bases aligning to TRBD1. Trimming cost V 4 bases and J 8 bases; bases outside gene matches: 8. CDR1 SGHRS and CDR2 YFSETQ come from the germline V gene. CDR3 length: 13 amino acids. For the CDR3, the DNA is TGCGCCAGCAGCCCCAGGGACAGATCCGAAGCTTTCTTT. Translation gives CASSPRDRSEAFF.

V is TRBV19 and J is TRBJ1-1; tentative D call: TRBD1 (5 bases). Trimming stripped 4 bases from V and 0 bases from J, with 15 bases between. Germline values: CDR1 LNHDA, CDR2 SQIVND (reference sequence). This CDR3 contains 16 residues. CDR3 amino acids: CASSTKTVAMNTEAFF. The CDR3 DNA sequence: TGTGCCAGTAGTACCAAGACAGTGGCCATGAACACTGAAGCTTTCTTT.

The V and J genes are TRBV4-2 and TRBJ1-5; tentatively, D is TRBD1 (6 bases). Trimming pared 4 bases from V and 1 base from J, leaving 17 bases between. Germline lookup yields CDR1 LGHNA and CDR2 YNFKEQ. The CDR3 has 17 residues. For the CDR3, the DNA is TGTGCCAGCAGCCCCAGCTCACAGGGAAGAAGCAATCAGCCCCAGCATTTT. Translated, it gives CASSPSSQGRSNQPQHF.

The chain couples TRBV6-1 to TRBJ1-4; no reliable D call. The CDR3 totals 15 residues. Between the trimmed V and J ends, which lost 2 bases and 5 bases, there was a span of 12 bases. Germline CDR1 and CDR2: MNHNS and SASEGT. The CDR3 nucleotides are TGTGCCAGCAGTGAATCGGGGTCGGGAAATGAAAAACTGTTTTTT. This encodes CASSESGSGNEKLFF.

This chain connects TRBV19 to TRBJ1-5, with 10 bases that match TRBD1. Trimming removed 4 bases from V and 7 bases from J; junction bases left unmatched: 1. The CDR3 has 13 amino acids. CDR1 is LNHDA and CDR2 is SQIVND in the germline V gene (reference sequence). CDR3 DNA sequence: TGTGCCAGTAGTAGGGGACAGGGGCAGCCCCAGCATTTT. Translation: CASSRGQGQPQHF.

The chain recombines TRBV9 with TRBJ1-4; tentative D call: TRBD1 (6 bases). CDR3 length equals 17 residues. CDR1 is SGDLS, CDR2 YYNGEE, per germline. V gave up 0 bases and J gave up 2 bases, with 14 bases separating them. CDR3 amino acids: CASSVGGGLGTNEKLFF. In DNA, the CDR3 is TGTGCCAGCAGCGTAGGCGGGGGCTTGGGCACTAATGAAAAACTGTTTTTT. Full variable domain (missing parts from reference TRBV9 and TRBJ1-4): DSGVTQTPKHLITATGQRVTLRCSPRSGDLSVYWYQQSLDQGLQFLIQYYNGEERAKGNILERFSAQQFPDLHSELNLSSLELGDSALYFCASSVGGGLGTNEKLFFGSGTQLSVL.

The chain joins TRBV11-2 to TRBJ2-5; unclear D gene. The CDR3 extends over 16 amino acids. Germline V gene sequence: CDR1 SGHAT, CDR2 FQNNGV. V lost 1 base, J lost 5 bases, and 17 bases lay in between. CDR3: CASSLGTDLQMETQYF. CDR3 in DNA: TGTGCCAGCAGCTTAGGAACAGACCTCCAAATGGAGACCCAGTACTTC. Full variable domain (outside the CDR3, taken from reference TRBV11-2 and TRBJ2-5): EAGVAQSPRYKIIEKRQSVAFWCNPISGHATLYWYQQILGQGPKLLIQFQNNGVVDDSQLPKDRFSAERLKGVDSTLKIQPAKLEDSAVYLCASSLGTDLQMETQYFGPGTRLLVL.

The V and J genes are TRBV10-2 and TRBJ2-6; D is uncertain. Trimming stripped 4 bases from V and 0 bases from J, with 19 bases between. CDR1 and CDR2 (germline): WSHSY, SAAADI. The CDR3 covers 19 residues. The CDR3 coding sequence is TGCGCCAGCAGTGGTCCCCCACCTAGAACCCTCTCTGGGGCCAACGTCCTGACTTTC. Protein: CASSGPPPRTLSGANVLTF.

The V gene is TRBV5-1, the J gene TRBJ2-2, with a tentative D call TRBD1 (6 bases). Germline values: CDR1 SGHRS, CDR2 YFSETQ. Trimming left V 3 bases short and J 4 bases short, with 13 bases between. The CDR3 totals 15 residues. The chain's CDR3 is CASSSTGPGTGELFF. The CDR3 DNA is TGCGCCAGCAGCTCGACAGGTCCGGGCACCGGGGAGCTGTTTTTT.